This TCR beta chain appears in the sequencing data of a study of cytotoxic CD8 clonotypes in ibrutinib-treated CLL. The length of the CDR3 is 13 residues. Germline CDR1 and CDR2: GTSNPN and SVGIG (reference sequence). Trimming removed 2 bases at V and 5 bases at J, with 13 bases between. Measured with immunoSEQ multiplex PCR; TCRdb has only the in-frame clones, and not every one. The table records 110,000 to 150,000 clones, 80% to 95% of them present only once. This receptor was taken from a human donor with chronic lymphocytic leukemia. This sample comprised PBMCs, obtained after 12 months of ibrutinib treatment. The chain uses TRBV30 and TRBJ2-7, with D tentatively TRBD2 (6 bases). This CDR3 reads CAWSRAGRHEQYF. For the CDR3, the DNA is TGTGCCTGGAGTCGGGCAGGGAGGCACGAGCAGTACTTC.